The 15 T cell receptor beta chains below all came from one sample that was sequenced in a study of cytomegalovirus exposure and HLA in healthy donors. 60 Vbeta and 13 Jbeta primers were used in PCR. The repertoire was sequenced with immunoSEQ multiplex PCR; TCRdb's copy has only in-frame clones and lacks some. The sample yields 150,000 to 200,000 clones, of which the top ten take up roughly 0.74%. Sequencing used PBMCs. These receptors all come from a boy aged 5-17 years in good health and CMV-seronegative.

The V and J genes are TRBV4-3 and TRBJ2-1; 8 nucleotides match TRBD2. This CDR3 contains 16 residues. V dropped 1 base and J dropped 4; count of bases not matched to a gene: 6. Germline loops: CDR1 LGHNA, CDR2 YSLEER. The CDR3: CASSQGGAGGYNEQFF. DNA for the CDR3: TGCGCCAGCAGCCAAGGAGGGGCGGGGGGATACAATGAGCAGTTCTTC.

The chain combines TRBV7-3 with TRBJ2-1, with 8 bases aligning to TRBD1. V was pared by 4 bases and J by 10 bases, with 6 bases of the junction left unmatched. CDR1 is SGHTA, CDR2 FQGTGA, per germline. There are 13 residues in the CDR3. The CDR3 sequence is CASSYQGAREQFF. CDR3 coding DNA: TGTGCCAGCAGCTATCAGGGGGCGCGCGAGCAGTTCTTC.

This chain uses TRBV5-1 with TRBJ2-5; 12 nucleotides align to TRBD1. The germline CDR1 and CDR2 sequences are SGHRS and YFSETQ. The CDR3 covers 15 residues. Trimming at V came to 4 bases and at J to 5 bases, leaving 6 bases not matched to a gene. The CDR3 here is CASSLGTGGAETQYF. The DNA of the CDR3 is TGCGCCAGCAGCCTGGGGACAGGGGGCGCGGAGACCCAGTACTTC.

J is TRBJ2-1 and V is TRBV7-2, with 10 bases matching TRBD2. CDR1 is SGHTA and CDR2 is FQGNSA in the germline V gene. The CDR3 totals 17 residues. The trim removed 0 bases at V and 5 bases at J, leaving 7 bases unmatched. CDR3 amino acids: CASSLALLGLADNEQFF. The CDR3 DNA sequence: TGTGCCAGCAGCTTAGCGCTATTAGGACTAGCGGACAATGAGCAGTTCTTC. The variable domain in full, completed from reference TRBV7-2 and TRBJ2-1, reads GAGVSQSPSNKVTEKGKDVELRCDPISGHTALYWYRQSLGQGLEFLIYFQGNSAPDKSGLPSDRFSAERTGGSVSTLTIQRTQQEDSAVYLCASSLALLGLADNEQFFGPGTRLTVL.

The chain is built from TRBV2 and TRBJ2-1; 8 nucleotides align to TRBD1. Germline V CDR1 and CDR2: SNHLY, FYNNEI. The CDR3 is 14 residues long. Unmatched junction bases numbered 8, after V lost 8 bases and J lost 5 bases. CDR3 bases: TGTGCCAGCCTCTCTTCAGGGGGCAACAATGAGCAGTTCTTC. Protein sequence: CASLSSGGNNEQFF.

The chain carries TRBV5-1 and TRBJ2-1; 9 bases map to TRBD2. The CDR3 has 19 residues. Looked up from germline, CDR1 is SGHRS and CDR2 is YFSETQ. Trimming removed 0 bases from V and 4 bases from J; junction bases left unmatched: 14. CDR3 DNA sequence: TGCGCCAGCAGCTTGGTGGTAGGCCTAGCGGGGCCGTTTTACAATGAGCAGTTCTTC. It translates to CASSLVVGLAGPFYNEQFF.

The chain employs TRBV4-1 and TRBJ2-1, with D possibly being TRBD2 (6 bases). The CDR3 covers 14 residues. The germline gives CDR1 MGHRA, CDR2 YSYEKL. V gave up 4 bases and J gave up 9 bases, with 16 bases separating them. The DNA for the CDR3 is TGCGCCAGCAGCCCCGGGACTCCCGGGGGTGAGCAGTTCTTC. Translation gives CASSPGTPGGEQFF.

The V gene is TRBV19, the J gene TRBJ1-4, with 7 bases that match TRBD1. The V and J ends lost 4 bases and 7 bases, in that order; junction bases with no gene match: 12. Germline V gene data show CDR1 as LNHDA and CDR2 as SQIVND (reference sequence). This CDR3 is built from 16 residues. The CDR3 nucleotides are TGTGCCAGTAGTACGAACCAGGGGGTAGTGGGTGAAAAACTGTTTTTT. It yields the protein CASSTNQGVVGEKLFF.

J is TRBJ1-1 and V is TRBV18; D is unresolved. The CDR3 sequence is 14 residues long. V gave up 2 bases and J gave up 5 bases, with 12 bases separating them. Germline CDR1 is KGHSH and CDR2 is LQKENI. The CDR3: CASSPAGYSTEAFF. The CDR3 nucleotides read TGTGCCAGCTCACCAGCGGGGTATAGTACTGAAGCTTTCTTT.

The rearrangement links TRBV7-2 to TRBJ1-6; TRBD1 might be the D (6 bases). CDR3 length equals 14 residues. The V end was cut by 6 bases, the J end by 5 bases, with 11 bases between. Germline lookup yields CDR1 SGHTA and CDR2 FQGNSA. CDR3 DNA: TGTGCCAGCAGAGTCGGGACAAATAATTCACCCCTCCACTTT. This encodes CASRVGTNNSPLHF.

J is TRBJ2-7 and V is TRBV4-1; tentatively, D is TRBD2 (6 bases). The V gene's germline CDR1 is MGHRA and CDR2 YSYEKL. Trimming removed 3 bases from V and 7 bases from J, with 19 bases in between. The CDR3 contains 15 residues. CDR3 nucleotides: TGCGCCAGCAGCCAGAGTATCATGCTGGGGGGAGAGCAGTACTTC. As protein: CASSQSIMLGGEQYF.

The chain carries TRBV13 and TRBJ1-3, with D possibly matching TRBD1 (6 bases). The germline V gene encodes CDR1 PRHDT and CDR2 FYEKMQ (reference sequence). The CDR3 extends over 14 amino acids. Trimming removed 5 bases from V and 4 bases from J, with 12 bases in between. CDR3 sequence (DNA): TGTGCCAGCAGCCTTACAGGGTCCGGAAACACCATATATTTT. Protein sequence: CASSLTGSGNTIYF.

Concerning this clone: The germline gene is not matched at one end of the junction; a read error may be the cause. The genes are TRBV13 and TRBJ2-2; 10 bases match TRBD2. The V gene's germline CDR1 is PRHDT and CDR2 FYEKMQ (reference sequence). The CDR3 is 17 amino acids. The CDR3 DNA reads as TGTGCCAGCAGCTTAGCTAGCGGGGGAGTGAACGCCGGGGAGCTGTTTTTT. It encodes CASSLASGGVNAGELFF.

The J gene is TRBJ2-7, the V gene TRBV6-1, with D possibly TRBD1 on 5 matching bases. V lost 4 bases, J lost 0 bases, and 13 bases lay in between. The CDR3 has 15 amino acids. Germline V gene sequence: CDR1 MNHNS, CDR2 SASEGT. CDR3 loop: CASSVAPRVSYEQYF. CDR3 sequence (DNA): TGTGCCAGCAGTGTAGCCCCCAGGGTCTCCTACGAGCAGTACTTC.

The chain has TRBV30 and TRBJ1-2; D not resolved. CDR3 length equals 12 residues. Trimming stripped 7 bases from V and 5 bases from J, with 14 bases between. CDR1 and CDR2 (germline): GTSNPN, SVGIG (reference sequence). DNA of the CDR3: TGTGCCTCTGATTGGGGAGAATATGGCTACACCTTC. Protein: CASDWGEYGYTF.